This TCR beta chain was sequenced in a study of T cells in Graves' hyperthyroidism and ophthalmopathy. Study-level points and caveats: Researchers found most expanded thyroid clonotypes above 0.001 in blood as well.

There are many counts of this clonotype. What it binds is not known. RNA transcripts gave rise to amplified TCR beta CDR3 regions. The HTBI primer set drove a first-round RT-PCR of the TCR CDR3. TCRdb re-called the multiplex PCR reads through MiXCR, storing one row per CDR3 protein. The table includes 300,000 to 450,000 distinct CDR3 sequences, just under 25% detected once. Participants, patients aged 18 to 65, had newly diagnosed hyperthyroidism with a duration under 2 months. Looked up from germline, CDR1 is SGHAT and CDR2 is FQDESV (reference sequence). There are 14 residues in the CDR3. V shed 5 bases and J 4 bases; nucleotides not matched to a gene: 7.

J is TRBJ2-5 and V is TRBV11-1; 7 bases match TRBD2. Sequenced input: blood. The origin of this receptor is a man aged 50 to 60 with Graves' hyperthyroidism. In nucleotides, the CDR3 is TGTGCCAGCAGCCCAGGGACTACGGGAGAGACCCAGTACTTC. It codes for CASSPGTTGETQYF.